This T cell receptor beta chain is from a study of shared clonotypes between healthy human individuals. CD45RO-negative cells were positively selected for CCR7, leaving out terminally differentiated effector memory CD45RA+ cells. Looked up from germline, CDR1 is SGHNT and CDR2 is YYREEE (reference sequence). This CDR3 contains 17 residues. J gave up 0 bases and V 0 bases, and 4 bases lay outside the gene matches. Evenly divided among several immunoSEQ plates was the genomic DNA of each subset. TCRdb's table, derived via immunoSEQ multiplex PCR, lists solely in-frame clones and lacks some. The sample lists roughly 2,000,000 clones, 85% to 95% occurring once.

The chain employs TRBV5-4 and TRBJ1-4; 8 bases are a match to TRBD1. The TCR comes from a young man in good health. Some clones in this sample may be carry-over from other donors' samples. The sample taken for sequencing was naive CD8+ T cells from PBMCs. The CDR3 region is CASSLDRGKTTNEKLFF. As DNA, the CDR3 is TGTGCCAGCAGCTTGGACAGGGGGAAGACAACTAATGAAAAACTGTTTTTT. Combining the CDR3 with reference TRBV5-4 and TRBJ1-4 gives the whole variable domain ETGVTQSPTHLIKTRGQQVTLRCSSQSGHNTVSWYQQALGQGPQFIFQYYREEENGRGNFPPRFSGLQFPNYSSELNVNALELDDSALYLCASSLDRGKTTNEKLFFGSGTQLSVL.